Included here is one T cell receptor beta chain sequence, with context. This specimen belongs to a study of blood T cell repertoires in COVID-19. Study in general: The study drew acute and convalescent COVID-19 samples from the United States, Italy and Spain. PBMCs, B-cell-depleted T cells, or T cells were the source of the cDNA or gDNA that made up the material.

Sequencing used immunoSEQ multiplex PCR; TCRdb keeps in-frame clones, though not all of them. The data hold about 210,000 clones, with 92% observed a single time. V trimming: 7 bases; J trimming: 0 bases; junction bases outside the gene matches: 6. Germline assignment: CDR1 GTSNPN and CDR2 SVGIG (reference sequence). This CDR3 spans 13 amino acids. The source material was peripheral blood. The J gene is TRBJ2-7, the V gene TRBV30, with TRBD1 matching 7 bases. The clonotype originates from a young man with acute or convalescent COVID-19. CDR3 DNA sequence: TGTGCCTCAATGACAGGGACCTCCTACGAGCAGTACTTC. Translation gives CASMTGTSYEQYF. Full variable domain (rest looked up from reference TRBV30 and TRBJ2-7): SQTIHQWPATLVQPVGSPLSLECTVEGTSNPNLYWYRQAAGRGLQLLFYSVGIGQISSEVPQNLSASRPQDRQFILSSKKLLLSDSGFYLCASMTGTSYEQYFGPGTRLTVT.